This is a list of T cell receptor beta chains from one sample in a study of blood T cell repertoires in COVID-19. The repertoire was sequenced with immunoSEQ multiplex PCR; TCRdb's copy has only in-frame clones and lacks some. This repertoire shows 250,000 to 350,000 clones, about 90% found once; its top ten account for approximately 6%. Sequencing used peripheral blood. The receptors come from a woman aged 45-60 years with COVID-19, enrolled during active disease. Each CDR3 is given with its conserved first and last residue. The order of the fields is CDR3 protein, CDR3 DNA, J gene, D gene, V gene, clone size, CDR3 length. A D gene is named only where the DNA matches it firmly. Expanded clones get a size class; other rows say once, few or many, or leave the size out.

CDR3: CASSDRGVEAQHF
DNA: TGTGCCAGCAGTGACAGGGGTGTGGAGGCCCAGCATTTT
J: TRBJ1-5
D: -
V: TRBV6-1
size: -
length: 13

CDR3: CASKFRGMNTEAFF
DNA: TGTGCCAGCAAATTTCGGGGGATGAACACTGAAGCTTTCTTT
J: TRBJ1-1
D: -
V: TRBV6-4
size: -
length: 14

CDR3: CASSGQGVEGYTF
DNA: TGTGCCAGTAGTGGCCAAGGAGTAGAGGGCTACACCTTC
J: TRBJ1-2
D: -
V: TRBV19
size: -
length: 13

CDR3: CASSRPDTQNSPLHF
DNA: TGTGCCAGCAGCCGACCGGACACGCAGAATTCACCCCTCCACTTT
J: TRBJ1-6
D: -
V: TRBV6-2/TRBV6-3
size: -
length: 15

CDR3: CASSLTPTVGTTDNEQFF
DNA: TGTGCCAGCAGCTTAACACCTACGGTTGGGACTACAGACAATGAGCAGTTCTTC
J: TRBJ2-1
D: TRBD2
V: TRBV7-3
size: -
length: 18

CDR3: CASSQEPPPGGEQYF
DNA: TGCGCCAGCAGCCAAGAACCCCCCCCGGGCGGGGAGCAGTACTTC
J: TRBJ2-7
D: -
V: TRBV4-1
size: -
length: 15

CDR3: CSLPRDRRAYEQYF
DNA: TGCAGTCTTCCAAGGGACAGACGGGCCTACGAGCAGTACTTC
J: TRBJ2-7
D: TRBD1
V: TRBV29-1
size: -
length: 14

CDR3: CASSLLADYNEQFF
DNA: TGCGCCAGCAGCTTACTAGCGGATTACAATGAGCAGTTCTTC
J: TRBJ2-1
D: TRBD2
V: TRBV5-1
size: -
length: 14

CDR3: CASSLVTSGRALETQYF
DNA: TGCGCCAGCAGCTTGGTTACTAGCGGGAGGGCCCTTGAGACCCAGTACTTC
J: TRBJ2-5
D: TRBD2
V: TRBV5-1
size: -
length: 17

CDR3: CASSLVIAGDQNIQYF
DNA: TGTGCCAGCAGCTTAGTTATAGCGGGAGACCAAAACATTCAGTACTTC
J: TRBJ2-4
D: TRBD2
V: TRBV11-2
size: -
length: 16

CDR3: CASSDRGSPLHF
DNA: TGTGCCAGCAGCGACAGGGGTTCACCCCTCCACTTT
J: TRBJ1-6
D: TRBD1
V: TRBV6-2/TRBV6-3
size: -
length: 12

CDR3: CASRFWGRPVSGNQPQHF
DNA: TGTGCAAGTCGCTTTTGGGGGCGCCCGGTGTCGGGCAATCAGCCCCAGCATTTT
J: TRBJ1-5
D: -
V: TRBV12-2
size: -
length: 18

CDR3: CASSIQGQTRIGFHNEQFF
DNA: TGCGCCAGCAGCATACAGGGACAGACCCGGATCGGATTCCACAATGAGCAGTTCTTC
J: TRBJ2-1
D: TRBD1
V: TRBV5-1
size: -
length: 19

CDR3: CATSDLQASSYNEQFF
DNA: TGTGCCACCAGTGATTTGCAAGCGAGCTCCTACAATGAGCAGTTCTTC
J: TRBJ2-1
D: -
V: TRBV24-1
size: -
length: 16

CDR3: CASSLGTGGTLSETQYF
DNA: TGCGCCAGCAGCTTGGGGACAGGGGGGACTTTGTCGGAGACCCAGTACTTC
J: TRBJ2-5
D: TRBD1
V: TRBV5-1
size: -
length: 17

CDR3: CASSLGQGVNTNEQFF
DNA: TGTGCCAGCTCACTGGGACAGGGGGTGAATACCAATGAGCAGTTCTTC
J: TRBJ2-1
D: TRBD1
V: TRBV18
size: -
length: 16

CDR3: CASSYRDSPNYGYTF
DNA: TGTGCCAGCAGTTACAGGGACAGCCCTAACTATGGCTACACCTTC
J: TRBJ1-2
D: TRBD1
V: TRBV6-2/TRBV6-3
size: -
length: 15

CDR3: CASSVRASGKETDTQYF
DNA: TGTGCCAGCAGCGTAAGGGCTAGCGGGAAAGAGACAGATACGCAGTATTTT
J: TRBJ2-3
D: TRBD2
V: TRBV9
size: -
length: 17

CDR3: CASKVGADSGNTIYF
DNA: TGCGCCAGCAAAGTTGGGGCTGACTCTGGAAACACCATATATTTT
J: TRBJ1-3
D: -
V: TRBV5-1
size: -
length: 15

CDR3: CASAVNQPQHF
DNA: TGTGCTAGTGCCGTTAATCAGCCCCAGCATTTT
J: TRBJ1-5
D: -
V: TRBV12-5
size: -
length: 11

CDR3: CASGLLGAPGAFF
DNA: TGTGCCAGCGGTCTTTTGGGGGCGCCGGGAGCTTTCTTT
J: TRBJ1-1
D: -
V: TRBV27
size: -
length: 13

CDR3: CASSFMGRGYGYTF
DNA: TGTGCCAGCAGTTTCATGGGGCGCGGCTATGGCTACACCTTC
J: TRBJ1-2
D: -
V: TRBV27
size: -
length: 14

CDR3: CASSLRTRGEETQYF
DNA: TGTGCCAGCAGCCTCAGAACCAGGGGCGAAGAGACCCAGTACTTC
J: TRBJ2-5
D: -
V: TRBV7-9
size: -
length: 15

CDR3: CASSWSGFEQYF
DNA: TGTGCCAGCAGCTGGTCGGGATTCGAGCAGTACTTC
J: TRBJ2-7
D: -
V: TRBV7-2
size: -
length: 12

CDR3: CASSFFRLWGPSPGNTEAFF
DNA: TGTGCCAGCAGCTTTTTTAGGCTATGGGGGCCCTCTCCCGGGAACACTGAAGCTTTCTTT
J: TRBJ1-1
D: -
V: TRBV7-8
size: -
length: 20

CDR3: CASTSGGTEAFF
DNA: TGTGCCAGTACCTCAGGGGGCACTGAAGCTTTCTTT
J: TRBJ1-1
D: TRBD1
V: TRBV19
size: -
length: 12

CDR3: CASSLTLRRQIGNSPLHF
DNA: TGTGCCAGCAGCTTAACCCTGCGGCGACAGATTGGTAATTCACCCCTCCACTTT
J: TRBJ1-6
D: -
V: TRBV7-2
size: -
length: 18

CDR3: CASSRQGPYEQYF
DNA: TGTGCCAGCAGTCGACAGGGACCCTACGAGCAGTACTTC
J: TRBJ2-7
D: TRBD1
V: TRBV2
size: -
length: 13

CDR3: CASREYPRADYGYTF
DNA: TGCGCCAGCAGAGAATACCCCAGGGCGGACTATGGCTACACCTTC
J: TRBJ1-2
D: -
V: TRBV4-3
size: -
length: 15

CDR3: CASSLIGKPGLAGEQYF
DNA: TGTGCCAGCAGTTTAATAGGCAAACCGGGACTAGCCGGCGAGCAGTACTTC
J: TRBJ2-7
D: TRBD2
V: TRBV27
size: -
length: 17

CDR3: CASSSSGASTDTQYF
DNA: TGCGCCAGCAGCTCAAGCGGAGCTAGCACAGATACGCAGTATTTT
J: TRBJ2-3
D: -
V: TRBV5-1
size: -
length: 15

CDR3: CAWEAWTVSSYEQYF
DNA: TGTGCCTGGGAGGCCTGGACAGTGAGCTCCTACGAGCAGTACTTC
J: TRBJ2-7
D: -
V: TRBV30
size: -
length: 15

CDR3: CASSANRGDGYTF
DNA: TGTGCCAGCTCAGCGAACAGGGGGGATGGCTACACCTTC
J: TRBJ1-2
D: TRBD1
V: TRBV18
size: -
length: 13

CDR3: CASSQGLAGDGQYF
DNA: TGCGCCAGCAGCCAAGGACTAGCGGGAGACGGGCAGTACTTC
J: TRBJ2-7
D: TRBD2
V: TRBV4-3
size: -
length: 14

CDR3: CATSDLPTSGNGEQGFF
DNA: TGTGCCACCAGTGATTTGCCGACTAGCGGGAACGGAGAACAGGGGTTCTTC
J: TRBJ2-1
D: TRBD2
V: TRBV24-1
size: -
length: 17

CDR3: CASSVQWSGNTIYF
DNA: TGTGCCAGCAGCGTACAATGGTCTGGAAACACCATATATTTT
J: TRBJ1-3
D: -
V: TRBV11-1
size: -
length: 14

CDR3: CSVERGAGAFF
DNA: TGCAGCGTTGAAAGGGGTGCAGGAGCTTTCTTT
J: TRBJ1-1
D: -
V: TRBV29-1
size: once
length: 11

CDR3: CASSLESGIANEQFF
DNA: TGCGCCAGCAGCTTGGAAAGCGGGATAGCCAATGAGCAGTTCTTC
J: TRBJ2-1
D: TRBD2
V: TRBV5-1
size: -
length: 15

CDR3: CAIRSLALNEQFF
DNA: TGTGCCATCCGATCCCTAGCTTTGAATGAGCAGTTCTTC
J: TRBJ2-1
D: -
V: TRBV27
size: -
length: 13

CDR3: CSVRGGTGRQETQYF
DNA: TGCAGCGTGAGGGGGGGAACGGGGCGGCAAGAGACCCAGTACTTC
J: TRBJ2-5
D: -
V: TRBV29-1
size: -
length: 15

CDR3: CSASPKNTEAFF
DNA: TGCAGTGCTAGTCCTAAGAACACTGAAGCTTTCTTT
J: TRBJ1-1
D: -
V: TRBV20-1
size: -
length: 12

CDR3: CASSSRGGGSQETQYF
DNA: TGCGCCAGCAGCTCCCGGGGTGGGGGGTCCCAAGAGACCCAGTACTTC
J: TRBJ2-5
D: -
V: TRBV5-1
size: -
length: 16

CDR3: CASKGTVGAYEQYF
DNA: TGCGCCAGCAAGGGGACTGTCGGGGCCTACGAGCAGTACTTC
J: TRBJ2-7
D: -
V: TRBV5-1
size: -
length: 14

CDR3: CASSLDGTPDQPQHF
DNA: TGCGCCAGCAGCTTGGATGGGACACCAGATCAGCCCCAGCATTTT
J: TRBJ1-5
D: -
V: TRBV5-1
size: -
length: 15

CDR3: CASSYEGNYGYTF
DNA: TGTGCCAGCAGTTACGAGGGTAACTATGGCTACACCTTC
J: TRBJ1-2
D: -
V: TRBV6-6
size: -
length: 13

CDR3: CASSLVQGSTEAFF
DNA: TGCGCCAGCAGCTTGGTACAGGGGAGCACTGAAGCTTTCTTT
J: TRBJ1-1
D: TRBD1
V: TRBV5-1
size: -
length: 14

CDR3: CATSTFGLAAQHF
DNA: TGTGCCACCAGCACGTTCGGTCTTGCGGCCCAGCATTTT
J: TRBJ1-5
D: -
V: TRBV15
size: -
length: 13

CDR3: CASSLGLAGTGELFF
DNA: TGTGCCAGCAGCTTAGGGCTAGCGGGAACCGGGGAGCTGTTTTTT
J: TRBJ2-2
D: TRBD2
V: TRBV7-2
size: -
length: 15

CDR3: CASSQPGQAGGNTIYF
DNA: TGTGCCAGCAGCCAGCCGGGACAGGCGGGAGGAAACACCATATATTTT
J: TRBJ1-3
D: TRBD1
V: TRBV11-2
size: -
length: 16